This record covers a single T cell receptor (beta chain). Its target is unknown. The record originates from a study of lymphopenia after photon versus proton radiotherapy. Regarding the study as a whole: After the lymphocyte nadir, photon-treated repertoires showed oligoclonal expansion, especially of CD8+ Temra cells. Under photons, naive T cells and diversity fell while effector/memory populations rose. Only patients who died were analyzed for survival; proton advantage is unproven.

Only in-frame clones appear in the TCRdb table, and some are missing; sequencing was by immunoSEQ multiplex PCR. Of 37,000 or so clones in the sample, roughly 86% were seen once. The germline V gene has CDR1 SNHLY and CDR2 FYNNEI. The CDR3 has 19 residues. V dropped 0 bases and J dropped 0; count of bases not matched to a gene: 9. The sequences come from peripheral blood, collected from a patient treated with proton-based radiotherapy. The clonotype was recovered from a woman aged 70 to 79 with pancreatic cancer. Some clones in this sample may be carry-over from other donors' samples. The chain couples TRBV2 to TRBJ1-5; 9 nucleotides align to TRBD1. The CDR3 bases are TGTGCCAGCAGTGAAGCCGGTTTGGGACAGGGACTTAGCAATCAGCCCCAGCATTTT. Its translation is CASSEAGLGQGLSNQPQHF. The entire variable domain, with the rest obtained from reference TRBV2 and TRBJ1-5, is as follows: EPEVTQTPSHQVTQMGQEVILRCVPISNHLYFYWYRQILGQKVEFLVSFYNNEISEKSEIFDDQFSVERPDGSNFTLKIRSTKLEDSAMYFCASSEAGLGQGLSNQPQHFGDGTRLSIL.